The 27 T cell receptor beta chains presented below share a single source sample, sequenced in a study of blood T cell repertoires in COVID-19. Profiling relied on immunoSEQ multiplex PCR, and the TCRdb table lists in-frame clones only, not all of them. The table shows about 60,000 clones, with 88% occurring only once. Material for sequencing was peripheral blood. The receptors shown here come from a human donor in a cohort sampled during active COVID-19.

CDR3 loop: CASSLTAGQGGEKLFF. CDR3 sequence (DNA): TGTGCCAGCAGCTTGACGGCGGGACAGGGTGGAGAAAAACTGTTTTTT. The rearrangement joins TRBV5-6 to TRBJ1-4; 9 nucleotides line up with TRBD1. This CDR3 comprises 16 residues. Losses at the gene ends were 1 base for V and 8 bases for J; bases not matched to a gene: 9. Looked up from germline, CDR1 is SGHDT and CDR2 is YYEEEE.

This chain joins TRBV2 and TRBJ2-7, with 9 bases aligning to TRBD1. The CDR3 has 17 amino acids. The V segment lost 7 bases and the J segment 0 bases; nucleotides outside the gene matches: 13. Germline V gene sequence: CDR1 SNHLY, CDR2 FYNNEI. The CDR3 loop is CASNLGQGRSSSYEQYF. In DNA form, the CDR3 reads TGTGCCAGCAATCTGGGACAGGGCCGTTCGAGCTCCTACGAGCAGTACTTC.

CDR3 sequence reads: CASNLAGGPGETQYF. CDR3 coding DNA: TGTGCCAGTAACCTAGCGGGGGGGCCGGGGGAGACCCAGTACTTC. The chain employs TRBV19 and TRBJ2-5, with 12 nucleotides matching TRBD2. The germline CDR1 and CDR2 sequences are LNHDA and SQIVND (reference sequence). The CDR3 extends over 15 amino acids. V lost 7 bases, J lost 5 bases, and 8 bases stayed unmatched.

The gene calls are TRBV5-1 and TRBJ2-7; perhaps TRBD1 as D (6 bases). This CDR3 spans 14 amino acids. Germline values: CDR1 SGHRS, CDR2 YFSETQ. Trimming left V 0 bases short and J 1 base short, with 8 bases between. This CDR3 reads CASSLVTGSYEQYF. DNA of the CDR3: TGCGCCAGCAGCTTGGTCACAGGGTCCTACGAGCAGTACTTC.

The rearrangement links TRBV18 to TRBJ1-1; maybe TRBD1 (6 bases). The length of the CDR3 is 13 residues. Deletions cut 5 bases from V and 2 bases from J, with 9 bases between. Germline assignment: CDR1 KGHSH and CDR2 LQKENI. The CDR3 nucleotides read TGTGCCAGCTCAGCGGACAGAAACACTGAAGCTTTCTTT. Translated, it gives CASSADRNTEAFF.

The J gene is TRBJ2-1, the V gene TRBV6-2 or TRBV6-3; TRBD1 might be the D (5 bases). This CDR3 is built from 13 residues. Germline CDR1 is MNHEY and CDR2 is SVGEGT. V lost 5 bases to trimming and J lost 2 bases, with 7 bases between them. Written as DNA, the CDR3 is TGTGCCAGCAGTAGGACAACCTACAATGAGCAGTTCTTC. This sequence encodes CASSRTTYNEQFF.

The rearrangement joins TRBV2 to TRBJ2-3, with D possibly matching TRBD2 (5 bases). Germline assignment: CDR1 SNHLY and CDR2 FYNNEI. Trimming stripped 7 bases from V and 2 bases from J, with 16 bases between. The CDR3 totals 15 residues. This CDR3 reads CASKEASQDTDTQYF. CDR3 coding DNA: TGTGCCAGCAAGGAGGCTAGCCAGGACACAGATACGCAGTATTTT.

Comment on this clone: Within the sample, other DNA sequences also encode this same CDR3. The rearrangement uses TRBV6-1 and TRBJ2-5; D gene ambiguous. In germline, CDR1 is MNHNS, CDR2 SASEGT. The CDR3 runs 12 residues. V shed 0 bases and J shed 4 bases, with 3 bases lying between them. DNA for the CDR3: TGTGCCAGCAGTGAAGCGCGAGAGACCCAGTACTTC. Its protein is CASSEARETQYF.

The chain is built from TRBV6-5 and TRBJ2-1; the D gene is possibly TRBD2 (7 bases). The CDR3 spans 14 residues. Germline V CDR1 and CDR2: MNHEY, SVGAGI. V dropped 6 bases and J dropped 3 bases, with 12 bases sitting between them. The CDR3 loop reads CASRRGQNYNEQFF. CDR3 sequence (DNA): TGTGCCAGCAGGCGGGGGCAAAACTACAATGAGCAGTTCTTC.

The chain recombines TRBV6-4 with TRBJ2-5; D perhaps matches TRBD2 (5 bases). V was clipped by 11 bases and J by 10 bases, with 11 bases between them. CDR1 is MRHNA and CDR2 is SNTAGT in the germline V gene. The length of the CDR3 is 9 residues. The CDR3 DNA is TGTGCCCAAGCGGCTATCCAGTACTTC. Amino acid sequence: CAQAAIQYF.

This chain joins TRBV23-1 and TRBJ2-5, with no clear D. TRBV23-1 carries the ORF label, with uncertain function. V lost 0 bases and J lost 10, with 6 bases in between. There are 11 residues in the CDR3. Written as DNA, the CDR3 is TGCGCCAGCAGTCAATCTCCGGTCCAGTACTTC. Translation: CASSQSPVQYF.

V gene TRBV7-2 combines with J gene TRBJ2-2; 7 bases agree with TRBD1. V shed 5 bases, J shed 3 bases, and the junction held 15 bases outside the gene matches. This CDR3 is 18 amino acids long. In germline, CDR1 is SGHTA, CDR2 FQGNSA. The CDR3 nucleotides read TGTGCCAGCAGCCCTGGCAAGGGGGCGCGACTTGACACCGGGGAGCTGTTTTTT. Its protein product is CASSPGKGARLDTGELFF.

The CDR3 DNA sequence: TGTGCCAGCAGCTTGAGTAGCGGGGGTAGGACCCAGTACTTC. It yields the protein CASSLSSGGRTQYF. The chain couples TRBV5-6 to TRBJ2-5; 9 bases agree with TRBD2. The trim removed 1 base at V and 7 bases at J, leaving 5 bases unmatched. CDR3 size: 14 residues. CDR1 is SGHDT and CDR2 is YYEEEE in the germline V gene. Drawing the rest from reference TRBV5-6 and TRBJ2-5, the complete variable domain is DAGVTQSPTHLIKTRGQQVTLRCSPKSGHDTVSWYQQALGQGPQFIFQYYEEEERQRGNFPDRFSGHQFPNYSSELNVNALLLGDSALYLCASSLSSGGRTQYFGPGTRLLVL.

In this sample, this clone turned up many times. This chain connects TRBV3-1 (or the pseudogene TRBV3-2) to TRBJ1-6; TRBD1 might be the D (6 bases). The germline CDR1 and CDR2 sequences are LGHDT and YNNKEL (reference sequence). Trimming removed 3 bases from V and 0 bases from J, with 18 bases in between. The CDR3 covers 19 residues. CDR3 loop: CASSQEQGWGSSYNSPLHF. DNA for the CDR3: TGTGCCAGCAGCCAGGAACAGGGTTGGGGGAGCTCCTATAATTCACCCCTCCACTTT.

This chain connects TRBV11-2 to TRBJ1-1, with D tentatively TRBD1 (5 bases). The CDR3 consists of 13 residues. Germline-derived CDR1 and CDR2 are SGHAT and FQNNGV. Trimming left V 3 bases short and J 4 bases short, with 9 bases between. DNA for the CDR3: TGTGCCAGCAGCTTCCCGGGGGGCACTGAAGCTTTCTTT. Translated: CASSFPGGTEAFF.

This chain joins TRBV5-1 and TRBJ2-5, with unresolved D. Germline V gives CDR1 SGHRS, CDR2 YFSETQ. Trimming took off 1 base at V and 0 bases at J, with 10 bases between the two ends. This CDR3 region has 15 residues. CDR3 region: CASSLFYADQETQYF. DNA for the CDR3: TGCGCCAGCAGCTTGTTCTATGCGGACCAAGAGACCCAGTACTTC.

The chain uses TRBV3-1 (or the pseudogene TRBV3-2) and TRBJ2-1, with 10 positions matching TRBD2. Trimming removed 2 bases from V and 3 bases from J; junction bases left unmatched: 7. The germline gives CDR1 LGHDT, CDR2 YNNKEL (reference sequence). The CDR3 is 17 residues long. The CDR3 DNA is TGTGCCAGCAGCCAACTTAGGACTAGCGGAGGCTACAATGAGCAGTTCTTC. It yields the protein CASSQLRTSGGYNEQFF.

This clone was observed a single time. This sequence joins TRBV7-8 and TRBJ2-2; tentatively, D is TRBD1 (6 bases). The CDR3 has 15 amino acids. CDR1 and CDR2 (germline): SGHVS, FQNEAQ. V lost 6 bases and J 4 bases, leaving 15 bases between the germline ends. The CDR3 sequence: CASRIQGRVTGELFF. CDR3 coding DNA: TGTGCCAGCAGGATACAGGGCAGGGTCACCGGGGAGCTGTTTTTT.

The gene calls are TRBV5-1 and TRBJ1-1, with TRBD1 identical over 7 bases. The J segment lost 6 bases and the V segment lost 4 bases, leaving 9 bases of the junction unmatched. This CDR3 has 14 amino acids. Germline V gene sequence: CDR1 SGHRS, CDR2 YFSETQ. CDR3 loop: CASSTRQGLAEAFF. The CDR3 nucleotides read TGCGCCAGCAGCACACGACAGGGATTGGCTGAAGCTTTCTTT.

The rearrangement links TRBV20-1 to TRBJ2-1; no definite D call. The CDR3 is 11 amino acids. CDR1 DFQATT and CDR2 SNEGSKA come from the germline V gene (reference sequence). V was pared by 5 bases and J by 4 bases, with 6 bases between. The CDR3 DNA sequence: TGCAGTGCTTCCCAATACAATGAGCAGTTCTTC. Translation gives CSASQYNEQFF.

This clone was counted once. This chain uses TRBV28 with TRBJ1-1, with D unclear. The V end lost 11 bases, the J end lost 1 base, and 17 bases lay between the germline ends. Germline V gene sequence: CDR1 MDHEN, CDR2 SYDVKM. The CDR3 has 14 residues. In DNA, the CDR3 is TGTGCCTCAAACCGAGGGTTTCAGAACACTGAAGCTTTCTTT. Its translation: CASNRGFQNTEAFF.

This rearrangement joins TRBV18 to TRBJ1-4; the D is unclear. Germline values: CDR1 KGHSH, CDR2 LQKENI. The length of the CDR3 is 14 residues. With 5 bases removed from V and 0 bases from J, the gap between germline ends came to 7 bases. In DNA form, the CDR3 reads TGTGCCAGCTCAACGGTTGCAACTAATGAAAAACTGTTTTTT. This encodes CASSTVATNEKLFF.

This clone occurred once. The rearrangement uses TRBV28 and TRBJ1-1; TRBD1 is a possible D gene (5 bases). The CDR3 spans 16 residues. CDR1 and CDR2 (germline): MDHEN, SYDVKM. Trimming cost V 1 base and J 0 bases, with 12 bases left between them. CDR3 nucleotides: TGTGCCAGCAGTTTATTGACAGCACCCATGAACACTGAAGCTTTCTTT. This codes for CASSLLTAPMNTEAFF.

The chain carries TRBV2 and TRBJ2-2, with 11 nucleotides matching TRBD2. The CDR3 runs to 15 residues. Germline loops: CDR1 SNHLY, CDR2 FYNNEI. V was clipped by 5 bases and J by 4 bases; unmatched bases: 3. CDR3: CASSLAGGRTGELFF. The CDR3 DNA sequence: TGTGCCAGCAGTTTAGCGGGGGGGCGCACCGGGGAGCTGTTTTTT.

This clone was recorded once. This chain connects TRBV6-5 to TRBJ1-5; TRBD1 is a possible D gene (6 bases). The V end was cut by 6 bases, the J end by 4 bases, with 13 bases between. From germline, CDR1 is MNHEY and CDR2 SVGAGI. There are 14 residues in the CDR3. DNA of the CDR3: TGTGCCAGCAGGGGGACACTGGGGAATCAGCCCCAGCATTTT. It specifies CASRGTLGNQPQHF.

The V gene is TRBV5-1, the J gene TRBJ2-2, with D possibly TRBD1 on 5 matching bases. Trimming left V 0 bases short and J 2 bases short, with 8 bases between. CDR3 length equals 15 residues. In germline, CDR1 is SGHRS, CDR2 YFSETQ. CDR3 DNA sequence: TGCGCCAGCAGCTTGGGATGGACAAACACCGGGGAGCTGTTTTTT. As protein: CASSLGWTNTGELFF. The variable domain in full, completed from reference TRBV5-1 and TRBJ2-2, reads KAGVTQTPRYLIKTRGQQVTLSCSPISGHRSVSWYQQTPGQGLQFLFEYFSETQRNKGNFPGRFSGRQFSNSRSEMNVSTLELGDSALYLCASSLGWTNTGELFFGEGSRLTVL.

The chain couples TRBV2 to TRBJ1-1, with 8 bases matching TRBD1. Germline CDR1 is SNHLY and CDR2 is FYNNEI. V dropped 7 bases and J dropped 5; count of bases not matched to a gene: 9. The CDR3 spans 14 residues. The CDR3 spells CASIPTGVRTEAFF. In nucleotides, the CDR3 is TGTGCCAGCATCCCGACAGGGGTAAGGACTGAAGCTTTCTTT.